These T cell receptor beta chains were read from a single sample in a study of blood T cells in healthy people across ages. TCRdb reprocessed the 5' RACE reads with MiXCR, giving one entry per CDR3 protein. Of under 800,000 distinct CDR3 sequences listed, approximately 39% are singletons. Material: blood. The receptors were gathered from a woman aged 55-69 years in good health. Each CDR3 is given with its conserved first and last residue.

j_gene	v_gene	CDR3aa
TRBJ1-1	TRBV28	CASTRTSTGSMNTEAFF
TRBJ2-7	TRBV6-4	CASSDLPGPHYEQYF
TRBJ2-2	TRBV15	CATARGSGGGELFF
TRBJ2-3	TRBV6-6	CASSHPVAGVTDTQYF
TRBJ2-5	TRBV7-2	CASSIPVGLAGVEETQYF
TRBJ2-7	TRBV12-3/TRBV12-4	CASSRDTTYEQYF
TRBJ2-3	TRBV5-1	CASSTGTSGRGTDTQYF
.	TRBV20-1	CSADGTGRETQYF
TRBJ1-4	TRBV9	CASSRSGRGFGNEKLFF
TRBJ2-6	TRBV7-2	CASGLAKGLAGGGANVLTF
TRBJ2-7	TRBV3-1	CASSDLPGQRSSYEQYF
TRBJ2-7	TRBV7-2	CASSATADEQYF
TRBJ1-6	TRBV27	CASSAAGAYNSPLHF
TRBJ2-7	TRBV5-1	CASRLLINEYYEQYF
TRBJ2-3	TRBV5-1	CASAIEREGSDTQYF
TRBJ2-7	TRBV9	CASSVREGEQYF
TRBJ2-5	TRBV10-3	CAISDSTQQETQYF
TRBJ2-5	TRBV7-3	CASSLGRRGGAGGQETQYF
TRBJ2-3	TRBV20-1	CSARDIAGSAGTQYF
TRBJ1-1	TRBV7-2	CASSWEPRREAFF
TRBJ2-7	TRBV5-4	CASSTDSVSYEQYF
TRBJ1-5	TRBV4-3	CASSTGMGGTNQPQHF
TRBJ2-7	TRBV9	CASSVRDRLYEQYF
TRBJ2-1	TRBV6-5	CASSPGRALWEETQFF
TRBJ2-1	TRBV9	CASSGGASGEQFF
TRBJ2-5	TRBV10-3	CATWDRRGETQYF
TRBJ2-1	TRBV5-1	CASSRTSGGGSGEQFF
TRBJ2-3	TRBV7-2	CASSLMSRFSDTQYF
TRBJ2-1	TRBV29-1	CSVDGSGNEQFF
TRBJ1-2	TRBV7-9	CASSLSGQTLFGYTF
TRBJ2-1	TRBV5-1	CASSLEPNNEQFF
TRBJ2-7	TRBV11-2	CASSPTRGRGTSYEQYF
TRBJ2-2	TRBV10-3	CATGGRPNTGELFF
TRBJ2-5	TRBV3-1	CASSGMDEQYF
TRBJ2-1	TRBV6-2/TRBV6-3	CASVQEREGPYNEQFF
TRBJ2-5	TRBV6-6	CASNTLGVIEETQYF